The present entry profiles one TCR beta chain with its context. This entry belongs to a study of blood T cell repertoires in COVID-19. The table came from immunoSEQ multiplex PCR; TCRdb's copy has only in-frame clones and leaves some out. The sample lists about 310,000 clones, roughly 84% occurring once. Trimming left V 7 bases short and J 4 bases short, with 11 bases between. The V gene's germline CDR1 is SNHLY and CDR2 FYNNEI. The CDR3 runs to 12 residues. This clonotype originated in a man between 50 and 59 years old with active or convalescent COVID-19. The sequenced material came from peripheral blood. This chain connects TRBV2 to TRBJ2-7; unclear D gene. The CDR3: CASMGYAYEQYF. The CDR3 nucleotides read TGTGCCAGCATGGGCTATGCGTACGAGCAGTACTTC. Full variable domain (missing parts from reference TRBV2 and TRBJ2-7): EPEVTQTPSHQVTQMGQEVILRCVPISNHLYFYWYRQILGQKVEFLVSFYNNEISEKSEIFDDQFSVERPDGSNFTLKIRSTKLEDSAMYFCASMGYAYEQYFGPGTRLTVT.